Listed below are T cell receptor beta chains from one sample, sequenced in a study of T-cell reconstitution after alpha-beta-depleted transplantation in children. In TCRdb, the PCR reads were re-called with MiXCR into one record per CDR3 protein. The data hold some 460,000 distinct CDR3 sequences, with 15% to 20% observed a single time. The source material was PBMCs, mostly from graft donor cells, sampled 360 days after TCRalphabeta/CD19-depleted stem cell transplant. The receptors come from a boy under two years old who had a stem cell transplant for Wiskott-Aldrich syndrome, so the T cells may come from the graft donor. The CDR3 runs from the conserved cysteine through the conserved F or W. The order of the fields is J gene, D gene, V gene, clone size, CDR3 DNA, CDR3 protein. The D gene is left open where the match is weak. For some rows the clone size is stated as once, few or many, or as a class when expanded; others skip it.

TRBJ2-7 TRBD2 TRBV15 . TGTGCCACCAGCAGAGATCCGGGAGGGGCCTACGAGCAGTACTTC CATSRDPGGAYEQYF
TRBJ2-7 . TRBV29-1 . TGCAGCGCAACACTAGCATCCTACGAGCAGTACTTC CSATLASYEQYF
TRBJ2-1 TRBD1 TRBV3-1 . TGTGCCAGCAGCCAACGGACGGGACAGGTCAATGAGCAGTTCTTC CASSQRTGQVNEQFF
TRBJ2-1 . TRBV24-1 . TGTGCCACCAGTGACCCCAAGACACCGTACAATGAGCAGTTCTTC CATSDPKTPYNEQFF
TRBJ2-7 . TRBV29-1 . TGCAGCGTCCTGAGGGGGACCCCTCCCTACGAGCAGTACTTC CSVLRGTPPYEQYF
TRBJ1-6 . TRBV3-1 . TGTGCCAGCAGCCAAGATAGGACAGTTAAATCACCCCTCCACTTT CASSQDRTVKSPLHF
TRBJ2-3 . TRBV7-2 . TGTGCCAGCAGCTTAGTCGGCGGAGCTAGCACAGATACGCAGTATTTT CASSLVGGASTDTQYF
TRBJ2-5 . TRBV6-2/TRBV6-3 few TGTGCCAGCAGTTATCGGTCCGGCACAGAGACCCAGTACTTC CASSYRSGTETQYF
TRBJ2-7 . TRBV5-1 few TGCGCCAGCAGCTTTGACGGAACCTACGAGCAGTACTTC CASSFDGTYEQYF
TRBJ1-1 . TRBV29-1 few TGCAGCGTTGCCAAACACGGGGGAAACACTGAAGCTTTCTTT CSVAKHGGNTEAFF
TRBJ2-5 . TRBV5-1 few TGCGCCAGCAGCTTGGTAGGCAGGTGGCTTGAAGAGACCCAGTACTTC CASSLVGRWLEETQYF
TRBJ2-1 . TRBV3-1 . TGTGCCAGCCGGCCGTTGTTCTACAATGAGCAGTTCTTC CASRPLFYNEQFF
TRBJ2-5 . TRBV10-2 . TGCGCCAGCAGTGAGGCAGGACCATCGGGGACCCAGTACTTC CASSEAGPSGTQYF
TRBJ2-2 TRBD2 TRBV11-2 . TGTGCCAGCAGCCATGGGCAACTAGCGGGGGCGAACACCGGGGAGCTGTTTTTT CASSHGQLAGANTGELFF
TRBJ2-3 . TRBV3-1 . TGTGCCAGCAGCCTTAAGAACGGGGAGTGGGACACATACACAGATACGCAGTATTTT CASSLKNGEWDTYTDTQYF
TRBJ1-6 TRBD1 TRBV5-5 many TGTGCCAGCAGCTTGGCTGGGGGACAGTTTAATTCACCCCTCCACTTT CASSLAGGQFNSPLHF
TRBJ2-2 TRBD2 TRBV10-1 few TGCGCCAGCAGTCCCCGGACAGGGCAGCTAGCGGGAGCTCCCGGGGAGCTGTTTTTT CASSPRTGQLAGAPGELFF
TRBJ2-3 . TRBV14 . TGTGCCAGCAGCCAGACCAGGCTAGCAGATACGCAGTATTTT CASSQTRLADTQYF
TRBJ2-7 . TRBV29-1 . TGCAGCGTGGCTCCCTACGAGCAGTACTTC CSVAPYEQYF
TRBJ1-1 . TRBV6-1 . TGTGCCACCCAAAACGTCCTGAACACTGAAGCTTTCTTT CATQNVLNTEAFF
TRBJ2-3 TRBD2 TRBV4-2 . TGTGCCAGCAGCCAGCCCGGGACTAGCGGAAGCACAGATACGCAGTATTTT CASSQPGTSGSTDTQYF
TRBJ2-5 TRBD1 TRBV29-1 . TGCAGCGTTGGGGACAGTTTCAAAGAGACCCAGTACTTC CSVGDSFKETQYF
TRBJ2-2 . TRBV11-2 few TGTGCCAGCAGCTTATTGGTCGGCGCGAACACCGGGGAGCTGTTTTTT CASSLLVGANTGELFF
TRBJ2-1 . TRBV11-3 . TGTGCCAGCAGCTTCCAATCAAGGAAGCAGTTCTTC CASSFQSRKQFF
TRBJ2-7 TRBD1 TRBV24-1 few TGTGCCACCAGTGATACAGGGGGCTACGAGCAGTACTTC CATSDTGGYEQYF
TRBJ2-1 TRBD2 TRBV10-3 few TGTGCCATCGGGAAGCGGGGGGAATACAATGAGCAGTTCTTC CAIGKRGEYNEQFF
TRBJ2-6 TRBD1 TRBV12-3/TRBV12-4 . TGTGCCAGCAGTTCGACAGGGGGCGGTGGGGCCAACGTCCTGACTTTC CASSSTGGGGANVLTF